Sequencing of this T cell receptor (beta chain) was carried out in a study of blood T cell repertoires in COVID-19. Looking at the study overall: COVID-19 samples, acute and convalescent, were from the United States, Italy and Spain.

The repertoire was sequenced with immunoSEQ multiplex PCR; TCRdb's copy has only in-frame clones and lacks some. Of 52,000 or so clones detected, 83% appear once; the ten largest clones hold roughly a sixth. This clone was seen once. The V gene end was trimmed by 6 bases and the J gene end by 7 bases; junction bases not matched to a gene: 4. The germline V gene has CDR1 SGHRS and CDR2 YFSETQ. This CDR3 region has 13 residues. This receptor was identified in a man in his forties with acute or convalescent COVID-19. This chain connects TRBV5-1 to TRBJ1-6; 7 bases align to TRBD1. The material sequenced was peripheral blood. The CDR3 DNA is TGCGCCAGCACTCGGGACAGAAATTCACCCCTCCACTTT. Protein sequence: CASTRDRNSPLHF.